A selection of T cell receptor beta chains follows, all from one sample in a study of shared clonotypes between healthy human individuals. This table comes from immunoSEQ multiplex PCR, and its TCRdb copy is limited to in-frame clones, with some not included. The repertoire holds 400,000 to 550,000 clones, 79% seen once, with around 12% in the top ten. Sequenced sample: PBMCs. The receptors were gathered from a woman between 35 and 50 years old in good health. Some clones in this sample may be carry-over from other donors' samples. CDR3s include the opening cysteine and the closing phenylalanine or tryptophan. D genes are given only for firm matches. A row's size may be missing; if present it is once, few, many or a size class.

TRBD1	TRBJ1-1	many	TRBV6-5	TGTGCCAGCAAAGGGACAACAGGGGCATCTGAAGCTTTCTTT	CASKGTTGASEAFF
NA	TRBJ2-7	NA	TRBV29-1	TGCAGCGTTGAGGGGAAGGGCTCGGATCCCTACGAGCAGTACTTC	CSVEGKGSDPYEQYF
NA	TRBJ2-3	NA	TRBV4-2	TGTGCCAGCAGCGGTGGGACCCCGGATACGCAGTATTTT	CASSGGTPDTQYF
NA	TRBJ1-3	NA	TRBV7-3	TGTGCCAGCAGTCCTTCCGGGCCCTACGGAAACACCATATATTTT	CASSPSGPYGNTIYF
NA	TRBJ2-1	NA	TRBV21-1	TGTGCCAGCAGCAAATTCAGGGACGGTACACGCCCCAATGAGCAGTTCTTC	CASSKFRDGTRPNEQFF
TRBD1	TRBJ2-3	NA	TRBV6-5	TGTGCCAGCAGATCCGGGACAGGGGAGACAGATACGCAGTATTTT	CASRSGTGETDTQYF
NA	TRBJ2-2	NA	TRBV28	TGTGCCAGCAGTTCCCGGGGCCGAAACACCGGGGAGCTGTTTTTT	CASSSRGRNTGELFF
TRBD2	TRBJ2-7	NA	TRBV5-1	TGCGCCAGCAGCTTGGGGACTAGCGGGAGCCACGAGCAGTACTTC	CASSLGTSGSHEQYF
NA	TRBJ1-2	NA	TRBV4-2	TGTGCCAGCAGCCAAGATGGGTATAACTATGGCTACACCTTC	CASSQDGYNYGYTF
TRBD2	TRBJ2-3	NA	TRBV5-1	TGCGCCAGCAGCCGAGGACTAGCGGGAGTTGGAGATACGCAGTATTTT	CASSRGLAGVGDTQYF
TRBD1	TRBJ1-3	few	TRBV15	TGTGCCACCAGCAAGGGGGCGATGGGTGAAAACACCATATATTTT	CATSKGAMGENTIYF
NA	TRBJ1-5	NA	TRBV4-1	TGCGCCAGCAGCCAAGATGGGGGGACAAGCAATCAGCCCCAGCATTTT	CASSQDGGTSNQPQHF
TRBD2	TRBJ2-1	NA	TRBV7-6	TGTGCCAGCAGCTTAGGGCTAGCGGGAGCTCTTCTCAATGAGCAGTTCTTC	CASSLGLAGALLNEQFF
NA	TRBJ2-1	NA	TRBV9	TGTGCCAGCAGCGTGGATGGGAGGGGCCCCTGGGGGCATGAGCAGTTCTTC	CASSVDGRGPWGHEQFF
TRBD2	TRBJ2-7	NA	TRBV11-2	TGTGCCAGCAGAAACGCCCCTGGGGGAGGGGAGCAGTACTTC	CASRNAPGGGEQYF
NA	TRBJ2-6	NA	TRBV19	TGTGCCAGTAAAACCCCAAACAGGGCTGGGGCCAACGTCCTGACTTTC	CASKTPNRAGANVLTF
TRBD1	TRBJ2-5	NA	TRBV5-4	TGTGCCAGCAGCTTGGAGAGCACAGGGGGCGGGGAGACCCAGTACTTC	CASSLESTGGGETQYF
TRBD1	TRBJ1-4	few	TRBV7-9	TGTGCCAGCAGCTTTGGATATGACAGGGGCGGCCTGAATGAAAAACTGTTTTTT	CASSFGYDRGGLNEKLFF
NA	TRBJ2-7	NA	TRBV7-2	TGTGCCAGCAGCCCCCGGACCGAATTGGGCGAGCAGTACTTC	CASSPRTELGEQYF
TRBD1	TRBJ1-2	NA	TRBV6-5	TGTGCCAGCAGGGCGACAGGGGGTAACTATGGCTACACCTTC	CASRATGGNYGYTF
NA	TRBJ2-7	NA	TRBV2	TGTGCCAGCAGACCGGGATCAAAATACGAGCAGTACTTC	CASRPGSKYEQYF
TRBD2	TRBJ2-4	NA	TRBV5-6	TGTGCCAGCAGCTTAGGGGGACTAGGGATTCAGTACTTC	CASSLGGLGIQYF
NA	TRBJ2-2	NA	TRBV7-6	TGTGCCAGCAGCTTAGTCCCTCTAGGCGGGGAGCTGTTTTTT	CASSLVPLGGELFF
TRBD2	TRBJ2-2	NA	TRBV5-1	TGCGCCAGCAGGGCACTAGCGGGAGACACCGGGGAGCTGTTTTTT	CASRALAGDTGELFF
TRBD1	TRBJ2-7	NA	TRBV28	TGTGCCAGCAGTTTAAGCCGGGACAGGGCCAGGGGCGAGCAGTACTTC	CASSLSRDRARGEQYF
TRBD1	TRBJ2-2	NA	TRBV9	TGTGCCAGCAGCCCCCCGGTGGGGACAGGGGGCTTCGGGGAGCTGTTTTTT	CASSPPVGTGGFGELFF
NA	TRBJ1-1	few	TRBV7-8	TGTGCCAGCAGCTGGAGTGGGTTGGACACTGAAGCTTTCTTT	CASSWSGLDTEAFF
NA	TRBJ2-1	NA	TRBV7-9	TGTGCCAGCAGCAGGGGGGCGGGGAGCTCCTACAATGAGCAGTTCTTC	CASSRGAGSSYNEQFF
NA	TRBJ1-3	NA	TRBV4-2	TGTGCCAGCAGCCAAGATTATACAAATACAGGAGGAAACACCATATATTTT	CASSQDYTNTGGNTIYF
TRBD2	TRBJ2-1	NA	TRBV7-2	TGTGCCCGGGGGGTTAGCGGGAGGGGACTAAGTGAGCAGTTCTTC	CARGVSGRGLSEQFF
TRBD2	TRBJ2-3	NA	TRBV2	TGTGCCAGCAGTGATGGGAGTAGCGGGAGTGCAGATACGCAGTATTTT	CASSDGSSGSADTQYF
NA	TRBJ1-1	NA	TRBV19	TGTGCCAGTAGTAGGGGGGATCGTTTTGAAGCTTTCTTT	CASSRGDRFEAFF
TRBD1	TRBJ2-1	NA	TRBV5-1	TGCGCCAGCTGTGCCGGGACAGGCTCTGTTGGCAATGAGCAGTTCTTC	CASCAGTGSVGNEQFF
NA	TRBJ1-5	few	TRBV30	TGTGCCTGGAGTACGGGGCAGCTAGACAATCCGCCCCAGCATTTT	CAWSTGQLDNPPQHF
NA	TRBJ1-1	NA	TRBV18	TGTGCCAGCTCACCAATCAGGGGCCTAAAGGGATCCACTGAAGCTTTCTTT	CASSPIRGLKGSTEAFF
NA	TRBJ2-7	NA	TRBV20-1	TGCAGTGTCCAGGGCACCTACGAGCAGTACTTC	CSVQGTYEQYF
TRBD2	TRBJ2-2	few	TRBV7-8	TGTGCCAGCAGCTTAAGGGGCGGGAGGAACACCGGGGAGCTGTTTTTT	CASSLRGGRNTGELFF
NA	TRBJ1-4	few	TRBV29-1	TGCAGCGTTAGCCGACCCGGGGTTAATGAAAAACTGTTTTTT	CSVSRPGVNEKLFF
NA	TRBJ2-5	NA	TRBV21-1	TGTGCCAGCAGCAAAGTCGCTCCCGAGGAAGAGACCCAGTACTTC	CASSKVAPEEETQYF